This T cell receptor (beta chain) was observed in a study of human T cells and chemical hapten exposure. At the level of the study: On the upper back, patch tests were applied with 0.01% DPC and read at 6 days. Study findings and constraints: The formation of large CDR3 similarity clusters by expanded TCRs significantly exceeded that of controls.

MiXCR, applied by TCRdb to the RACE reads, yields one record per CDR3 protein. Counted here are roughly 54,000 distinct CDR3 sequences, 7.5% to 10% occurring once; the ten biggest clones make up less than 2%. Per the germline V gene, CDR1 is SNHLY and CDR2 is FYNNEI. Trimming took 2 bases from V and 8 from J, leaving 18 bases between them. The length of the CDR3 is 15 residues. As regards this clonotype: The antigen is undetermined.

The sample's time point: patch test 2, 6 weeks after DPC sensitization. Documented treatment: therapeutic diphenylcyclopropenone sensitization with weekly scalp DPC. This chain links TRBV2 with TRBJ1-2; no definite D call. The sequence was collected from a woman in her forties or fifties with alopecia areata. Some clones in this sample may be carry-over from other donors' samples. The material was whole blood, obtained in connection with sensitization to the hapten diphenylcyclopropenone (DPC). CDR3 sequence: CASSERAILMEGYTF. The CDR3 bases are TGTGCCAGCAGTGAAAGGGCCATCCTGATGGAAGGCTACACCTTC.